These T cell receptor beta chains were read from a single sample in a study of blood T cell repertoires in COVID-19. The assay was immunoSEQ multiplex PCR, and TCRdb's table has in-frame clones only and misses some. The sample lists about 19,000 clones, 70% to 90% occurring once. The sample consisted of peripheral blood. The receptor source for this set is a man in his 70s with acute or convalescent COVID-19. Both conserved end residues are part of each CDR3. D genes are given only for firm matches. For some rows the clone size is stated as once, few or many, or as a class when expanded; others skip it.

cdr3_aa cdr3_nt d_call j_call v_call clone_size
CATSRGGGGGGTEAFF TGTGCCACCAGCAGAGGAGGGGGCGGAGGGGGCACTGAAGCTTTCTTT TRBD1 TRBJ1-1 TRBV15 NA
CASNDRFPGANVLTF TGTGCCAGCAACGACAGGTTTCCTGGGGCCAACGTCCTGACTTTC NA TRBJ2-6 TRBV21-1 NA
CASSTPRQGNYGYTF TGTGCCAGTAGTACGCCCCGACAGGGAAACTATGGCTACACCTTC TRBD1 TRBJ1-2 TRBV19 NA
CASSEVETSGSVDTGELFF TGTGCCAGCAGCGAAGTTGAGACTAGCGGGAGTGTAGACACCGGGGAGCTGTTTTTT NA TRBJ2-2 TRBV21-1 few
CASSINRVEQYF TGTGCCAGTAGTATCAACAGGGTCGAGCAGTACTTC NA TRBJ2-7 TRBV19 NA
CASSSGDAKNIQYF TGTGCCAGCAGCTCGGGTGACGCCAAAAACATTCAGTACTTC NA TRBJ2-4 TRBV7-8 once
CASSLTGLSGNTIYF TGTGCCAGCAGCTTAACCGGACTATCTGGAAACACCATATATTTT NA TRBJ1-3 TRBV7-2 once
CASSLGMGQSHSPLHF TGCGCCAGCAGCTTAGGGATGGGACAGAGCCATTCACCCCTCCACTTT TRBD1 TRBJ1-6 TRBV5-1 NA
CASSPQGHSGANVLTF TGCGCCAGCAGCCCGCAGGGCCACTCTGGGGCCAACGTCCTGACTTTC NA TRBJ2-6 TRBV5-1 NA
CASTSGTGQTYEQYF TGTGCCAGCACCTCCGGGACAGGGCAGACCTACGAGCAGTACTTC TRBD1 TRBJ2-7 TRBV19 NA
CASSQFGYSGGPPGEQFF TGCGCCAGCAGCCAATTCGGTTATTCGGGAGGGCCACCCGGTGAGCAGTTCTTC TRBD2 TRBJ2-1 TRBV4-3 NA
CASGSLLPFSF TGTGCTAGTGGTTCCTTATTGCCCTTCAGCTTC NA TRBJ2-7 TRBV12-5 few
CASSILAGLNEQYF TGTGCCAGTAGTATACTAGCGGGACTGAACGAGCAGTACTTC TRBD2 TRBJ2-7 TRBV19 NA
CASSVGASGRDFYNEQFF TGTGCCAGCAGCGTAGGGGCCAGCGGGAGGGACTTTTACAATGAGCAGTTCTTC TRBD2 TRBJ2-1 TRBV9 NA
CASPYSRRKTQYF TGTGCCAGCCCTTACAGCCGCCGGAAGACCCAGTACTTC NA TRBJ2-5 TRBV21-1 NA
CSASYSGRSSYEQYF TGCAGTGCTAGTTATAGCGGGAGGAGCTCCTACGAGCAGTACTTC TRBD2 TRBJ2-7 TRBV20-1 NA
CASSPAGGEKLFF TGTGCCAGCAGCCCGGCTGGCGGTGAAAAACTGTTTTTT NA TRBJ1-4 TRBV5-6 NA
CASSRRDRGTDTQYF TGTGCCAGCAGTCGCCGGGACAGGGGCACAGATACGCAGTATTTT TRBD1 TRBJ2-3 TRBV6-6 NA
CASSPPSQGDETQYF TGTGCCAGCTCACCACCGAGTCAGGGGGACGAGACCCAGTACTTC TRBD1 TRBJ2-5 TRBV18 NA
CASSPRTSGGGTDTQYF TGTGCCAGTAGTCCGCGGACTAGCGGAGGGGGAACAGATACGCAGTATTTT TRBD2 TRBJ2-3 TRBV19 NA
CASSFGPFGNSPLHF TGTGCCAGCAGCTTTGGGCCTTTTGGTAATTCACCCCTCCACTTT NA TRBJ1-6 TRBV7-2 NA
CASSSYTGELFF TGTGCCAGCAGCTCATACACCGGGGAGCTGTTTTTT NA TRBJ2-2 TRBV11-3 NA
CASSLVTGVREQYF TGTGCCAGCAGCTTGGTCACCGGGGTTCGCGAGCAGTACTTC NA TRBJ2-7 TRBV5-6 NA
CSVPGLGNYEQYF TGCAGCGTTCCGGGACTAGGCAACTACGAGCAGTACTTC TRBD2 TRBJ2-7 TRBV29-1 NA
CASRRGQVTTTDTQYF TGTGCCAGCAGAAGAGGACAGGTTACTACCACAGATACGCAGTATTTT TRBD1 TRBJ2-3 TRBV5-4 NA
CASSELAEDSEQYF TGTGCCAGCAGTGAGCTAGCGGAGGATTCCGAGCAGTACTTC TRBD2 TRBJ2-7 TRBV6-1 NA
CASSSLAGTVGELFF TGTGCCAGCAGCTCCCTAGCGGGAACGGTCGGGGAGCTGTTTTTT TRBD2 TRBJ2-2 TRBV5-4 once
CASCRDMNTEAFF TGTGCCAGCTGCAGGGACATGAACACTGAAGCTTTCTTT NA TRBJ1-1 TRBV6-5 NA
CASSLIQGLTEAFF TGTGCCAGCAGCCTCATACAGGGCCTCACTGAAGCTTTCTTT NA TRBJ1-1 TRBV7-9 NA
CASSQSGESGYTF TGCGCCAGCAGCCAATCGGGGGAATCTGGCTACACCTTC NA TRBJ1-2 TRBV4-3 few
CASSQGLAGGTHTDTQYF TGTGCCAGCAGCCAAGGGCTAGCGGGAGGTACACACACAGATACGCAGTATTTT TRBD2 TRBJ2-3 TRBV4-2 NA
CASSYSSYNEQFF TGTGCCAGCAGTTACTCGAGCTACAATGAGCAGTTCTTC NA TRBJ2-1 TRBV6-5 NA
CASSLRGAYNSPLHF TGTGCCAGCAGCTTACGGGGGGCCTATAATTCACCCCTCCACTTT NA TRBJ1-6 TRBV7-2 NA
CASSQTRLAVSYEQYF TGTGCCAGCAGCCAAACACGGCTAGCGGTTTCCTACGAGCAGTACTTC TRBD2 TRBJ2-7 TRBV3-1/TRBV3-2 NA
CASRLTGGGGSGQPQHF TGTGCCAGCAGATTGACAGGGGGCGGAGGAAGTGGTCAGCCCCAGCATTTT TRBD1 TRBJ1-5 TRBV2 NA
CASSQGTVGNQPQHF TGTGCCAGCAGCCAAGGGACAGTTGGCAATCAGCCCCAGCATTTT NA TRBJ1-5 TRBV3-1/TRBV3-2 NA
CASSLGQTSGRINEQYF TGCGCCAGCAGCTTGGGACAGACTAGCGGGAGAATCAACGAGCAGTACTTC TRBD2 TRBJ2-7 TRBV5-1 once
CASSLRPSGLGSYEQYF TGTGCCAGCAGCTTACGCCCGTCGGGACTAGGATCCTACGAGCAGTACTTC TRBD2 TRBJ2-7 TRBV7-9 NA
CASSPQAGHAEAFF TGCGCCAGCAGCCCTCAGGCGGGCCACGCTGAAGCTTTCTTT NA TRBJ1-1 TRBV5-1 NA
CASKLWTGANEKLFF TGTGCCAGCAAACTCTGGACAGGGGCTAATGAAAAACTGTTTTTT TRBD1 TRBJ1-4 TRBV5-6 NA
CASSGRVAGIQETQYF TGTGCCAGCAGCGGAAGGGTCGCGGGGATCCAAGAGACCCAGTACTTC NA TRBJ2-5 TRBV5-6 few
CASSIGATTDGETQYF TGTGCCAGCTCTATTGGGGCCACAACAGACGGAGAGACCCAGTACTTC NA TRBJ2-5 TRBV2 NA
CASSFGTLNTEAFF TGTGCCAGCAGCTTTGGGACATTGAACACTGAAGCTTTCTTT NA TRBJ1-1 TRBV7-2 once
CASSVFSGTSGISTDTQYF TGTGCCAGCAGCGTCTTTTCCGGGACTAGCGGGATAAGCACAGATACGCAGTATTTT TRBD2 TRBJ2-3 TRBV7-6 NA